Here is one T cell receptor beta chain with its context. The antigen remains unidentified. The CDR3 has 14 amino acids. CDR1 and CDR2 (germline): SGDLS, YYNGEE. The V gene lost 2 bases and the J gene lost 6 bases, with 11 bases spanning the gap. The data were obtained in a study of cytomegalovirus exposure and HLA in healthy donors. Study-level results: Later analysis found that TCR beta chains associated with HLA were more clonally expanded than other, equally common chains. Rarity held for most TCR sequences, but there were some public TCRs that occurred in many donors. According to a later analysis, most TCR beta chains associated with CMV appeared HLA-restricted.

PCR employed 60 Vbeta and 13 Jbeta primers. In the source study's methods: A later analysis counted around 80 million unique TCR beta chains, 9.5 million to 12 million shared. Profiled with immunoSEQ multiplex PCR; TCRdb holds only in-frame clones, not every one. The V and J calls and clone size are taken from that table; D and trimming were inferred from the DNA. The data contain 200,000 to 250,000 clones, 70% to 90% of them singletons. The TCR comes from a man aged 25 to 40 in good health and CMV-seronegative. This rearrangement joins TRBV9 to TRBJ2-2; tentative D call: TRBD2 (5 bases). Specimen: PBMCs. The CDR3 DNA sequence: TGTGCCAGCAGCGTGGGCACGGACTCCGGGGAGCTGTTTTTT. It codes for CASSVGTDSGELFF.